Below, 30 T cell receptor beta chains from the same sample are listed, as sequenced in a study of T cell responses to AZD1222 COVID-19 vaccine. This table comes from immunoSEQ multiplex PCR, and its TCRdb copy is limited to in-frame clones, with some not included. This table has 84,000 or so clones, 88% appearing once. Sequencing used peripheral blood, obtained on day 0 of MenACWY control vaccination. The receptors stem from an adult in good health.

This rearrangement joins TRBV3-1 (or the pseudogene TRBV3-2) to TRBJ1-5; D is uncertain. Germline V CDR1 and CDR2: LGHDT, YNNKEL (reference sequence). Deletions cut 4 bases from V and 0 bases from J, with 10 bases between. There are 15 residues in the CDR3. CDR3 in amino acids: CASSLDRYSNQPQHF. CDR3 DNA sequence: TGTGCCAGCAGCCTCGATAGATATAGCAATCAGCCCCAGCATTTT.

The V call is TRBV7-9, the J call TRBJ2-1, with a weak D call TRBD2 (6 bases). CDR1 and CDR2 from the germline V gene are SEHNR and FQNEAQ (reference sequence). The ends were cut back, 1 base at V and 9 bases at J, with 10 bases in the middle. This CDR3 region has 13 residues. In nucleotides, the CDR3 is TGTGCCAGCAGCTTAGGGGGGGATGCTGAGCAGTTCTTC. Translation: CASSLGGDAEQFF.

The genes are TRBV7-8 and TRBJ2-5; 9 bases fit TRBD1. Unmatched junction bases numbered 10, after V lost 7 bases and J lost 1 base. CDR1 and CDR2 from the germline V gene are SGHVS and FQNEAQ. CDR3 size: 16 residues. The CDR3 loop is CASTKVPGQGQETQYF. The DNA for the CDR3 is TGTGCCAGCACCAAAGTTCCGGGACAGGGCCAAGAGACCCAGTACTTC.

This clone was counted a single time. V gene TRBV7-8 combines with J gene TRBJ2-6; the D gene is possibly TRBD1 (9 bases). Germline V lookup: CDR1 SGHVS, CDR2 FQNEAQ. The CDR3 sequence is 20 residues long. V was pared by 7 bases and J by 0 bases, with 25 bases between. The CDR3 loop is CASIPDGGDRESSGANVLTF. The CDR3 nucleotides read TGTGCCAGCATCCCAGACGGGGGGGACAGGGAAAGCTCTGGGGCCAACGTCCTGACTTTC.

The sample holds one count of this clone. This chain connects TRBV28 to TRBJ2-7; 8 bases align to TRBD1. Unmatched junction bases numbered 8, after V lost 5 bases and J lost 5 bases. CDR3 size: 14 residues. Germline V gives CDR1 MDHEN, CDR2 SYDVKM. The CDR3 DNA reads TGTGCCAGCAGTCAGAGGACAGGGTCACACGAGCAGTACTTC. Protein: CASSQRTGSHEQYF.

This chain joins TRBV7-2 and TRBJ1-4, with D possibly being TRBD1 (6 bases). The V gene's germline CDR1 is SGHTA and CDR2 FQGNSA. Trimming pared 1 base from V and 2 bases from J, leaving 11 bases between. This CDR3 is 16 amino acids long. The CDR3: CASSLGGALTNEKLFF. DNA of the CDR3: TGTGCCAGCAGCTTAGGGGGGGCGCTGACTAATGAAAAACTGTTTTTT.

CDR3 sequence (DNA): TGTGCCAGCAGTCTTTTACAGGGGACCGAGCAGTACTTC. Its translation: CASSLLQGTEQYF. This chain connects TRBV27 to TRBJ2-7, with 7 bases that match TRBD1. Unmatched junction bases numbered 7, after V lost 5 bases and J lost 6 bases. Germline values: CDR1 MNHEY, CDR2 SMNVEV (reference sequence). This CDR3 has 13 amino acids.

The chain employs TRBV2 and TRBJ2-3; tentatively, D is TRBD1 or TRBD2 (5 bases each). The CDR3 spans 15 residues. Germline CDR1 is SNHLY and CDR2 is FYNNEI. The V end lost 7 bases, the J end lost 4 bases, and 18 bases lay between the germline ends. The CDR3 region has the DNA TGTGCCAGCACCCCCGGGGAATCGGGACCAGATACGCAGTATTTT. This codes for CASTPGESGPDTQYF.

This chain connects TRBV30 to TRBJ1-2; D is undetermined. Trimming removed 3 bases from V and 8 bases from J, with 10 bases in between. The CDR3 consists of 11 residues. Germline lookup yields CDR1 GTSNPN and CDR2 SVGIG (reference sequence). CDR3 DNA: TGTGCCTGGAGGTTGAACGGGGGCTACACCTTC. It encodes CAWRLNGGYTF.

The chain uses TRBV19 and TRBJ1-5; the D is unclear. Germline V gene sequence: CDR1 LNHDA, CDR2 SQIVND (reference sequence). The CDR3 has 15 amino acids. Trimming cost V 1 base and J 0 bases, with 7 bases left between them. The CDR3, as DNA: TGTGCCAGTAGTATAGTGGGTCTTAGCAATCAGCCCCAGCATTTT. It translates to CASSIVGLSNQPQHF.

The rearrangement joins TRBV30 to TRBJ1-2, with D maybe TRBD1 (5 bases). Per the germline V gene, CDR1 is GTSNPN and CDR2 is SVGIG (reference sequence). There are 13 residues in the CDR3. The ends were cut back, 0 bases at V and 4 bases at J, with 9 bases in the middle. CDR3 bases: TGTGCCTGGAGTGTGGGAGGGGCCTATGGCTACACCTTC. It encodes CAWSVGGAYGYTF.

The chain links TRBV6-1 to TRBJ1-5; possible D gene TRBD1, 6 bases. This CDR3 is 17 amino acids long. The germline V gene encodes CDR1 MNHNS and CDR2 SASEGT. Trimming cost V 2 bases and J 3 bases, with 17 bases left between them. CDR3 region: CASSELRQAIHNQPQHF. In nucleotides, the CDR3 is TGTGCCAGCAGTGAACTCCGACAGGCGATTCACAATCAGCCCCAGCATTTT.

The chain recombines TRBV29-1 with TRBJ2-1, with TRBD2 matching over 11 bases. This CDR3 contains 14 residues. V dropped 4 bases and J dropped 2; count of bases not matched to a gene: 1. In germline, CDR1 is SQVTM, CDR2 ANQGSEA. The CDR3 coding sequence is TGCAGCGTTGGACTAGCGGGAACCTACAATGAGCAGTTCTTC. Residues: CSVGLAGTYNEQFF.

The CDR3 spells CAAQGSMGWPQHF. CDR3 in DNA: TGTGCCGCCCAGGGCAGCATGGGTTGGCCCCAGCATTTT. The chain couples TRBV30 to TRBJ1-5, with D tentatively TRBD1 (5 bases). The ends were cut back, 8 bases at V and 9 bases at J, with 20 bases in the middle. Germline V gene sequence: CDR1 GTSNPN, CDR2 SVGIG (reference sequence). The CDR3 covers 13 residues.

The sample holds one count of this clone. V is TRBV5-1 and J is TRBJ1-2; D is undetermined. Germline-derived CDR1 and CDR2 are SGHRS and YFSETQ. There are 12 residues in the CDR3. The germline V and J ends were trimmed by 3 bases and 5 bases, with 8 bases remaining between them. CDR3 loop: CASSSSGYGYTF. The CDR3 bases are TGCGCCAGCAGCTCGAGCGGATATGGCTACACCTTC.

CDR3 sequence: CAIRGTGENTEAFF. CDR3 DNA: TGTGCCATCAGGGGTACGGGAGAGAACACTGAAGCTTTCTTT. V and J are TRBV10-3 and TRBJ1-1; no firm D call. The germline V and J ends were trimmed by 6 bases and 1 base, with 12 bases remaining between them. CDR1 and CDR2 from the germline V gene are ENHRY and SYGVKD. The CDR3 extends over 14 amino acids.

This clone was detected only a few times. V is TRBV15 and J is TRBJ1-6; D is possibly TRBD1 (6 bases). The ends were cut back, 0 bases at V and 8 bases at J, with 17 bases in the middle. This CDR3 has 17 amino acids. CDR1 is LNHNV and CDR2 is YYDKDF in the germline V gene (reference sequence). As DNA, the CDR3 is TGTGCCACCAGCAGAGATGAGGGGGGAGGATTAGATTCACCCCTCCACTTT. Its translation is CATSRDEGGGLDSPLHF.

This sequence joins TRBV30 and TRBJ1-2; D is unresolved. Germline CDR1 and CDR2: GTSNPN and SVGIG (reference sequence). This CDR3 contains 12 residues. V was cut by 2 bases and J by 8 bases, with 12 bases left in between. Here the CDR3 reads CAWSTTYGGYTF. In nucleotides, the CDR3 is TGTGCCTGGAGTACTACGTACGGGGGCTACACCTTC.

The chain uses TRBV6-4 and TRBJ1-1; the D gene is possibly TRBD1 (5 bases). The CDR3 runs 15 residues. The germline CDR1 and CDR2 sequences are MRHNA and SNTAGT. The ends were cut back, 6 bases at V and 5 bases at J, with 19 bases in the middle. In DNA form, the CDR3 reads TGTGCCAGCAGGACGCTAAAGGGGTCGATTACTGAAGCTTTCTTT. It translates to CASRTLKGSITEAFF.

The chain has TRBV11-2 and TRBJ2-1; possible D gene TRBD1, 5 bases. This CDR3 is 16 amino acids long. V shed 1 base and J shed 0 bases, with 10 bases lying between them. The germline V gene has CDR1 SGHAT and CDR2 FQNNGV. CDR3 DNA: TGTGCCAGCAGCTTAGTGGGTAGGGGCTCCTACAATGAGCAGTTCTTC. Its translation is CASSLVGRGSYNEQFF. The variable domain in full, with the rest retrieved from reference TRBV11-2 and TRBJ2-1, is EAGVAQSPRYKIIEKRQSVAFWCNPISGHATLYWYQQILGQGPKLLIQFQNNGVVDDSQLPKDRFSAERLKGVDSTLKIQPAKLEDSAVYLCASSLVGRGSYNEQFFGPGTRLTVL.

V gene TRBV7-2 combines with J gene TRBJ1-2; D is uncertain. V lost 1 base and J lost 3, with 12 bases in between. CDR1 is SGHTA, CDR2 FQGNSA, per germline. The CDR3 has 15 amino acids. The CDR3 DNA reads as TGTGCCAGCAGCTTAGATCCGGGGTCGGACTATGGCTACACCTTC. This gives the protein CASSLDPGSDYGYTF.

The gene calls are TRBV18 and TRBJ1-4; tentative D call: TRBD1 (5 bases). The CDR3 totals 17 residues. Germline assignment: CDR1 KGHSH and CDR2 LQKENI. V was clipped by 3 bases and J by 3 bases, with 17 bases between them. CDR3 loop: CASSPAGGRVSNEKLFF. CDR3 DNA sequence: TGTGCCAGCTCACCTGCCGGGGGGAGAGTGTCTAATGAAAAACTGTTTTTT.

The chain links TRBV14 to TRBJ2-7; D might be TRBD1 or TRBD2, each matching 5 bases. The CDR3 length is 15 residues. The germline V and J ends were trimmed by 0 bases and 2 bases, with 11 bases remaining between them. Per germline, CDR1 SGHDN and CDR2 FVKESK. CDR3 residues: CASSQEGRAPYEQYF. The CDR3 DNA reads TGTGCCAGCAGCCAAGAGGGACGGGCGCCCTACGAGCAGTACTTC.

This chain joins TRBV7-2 and TRBJ2-5; D is unresolved. CDR1 SGHTA and CDR2 FQGNSA come from the germline V gene. Trimming pared 2 bases from V and 1 base from J, leaving 11 bases between. CDR3 length: 15 amino acids. CDR3 bases: TGTGCCAGCAGCTTACGTTCTGGTCCCCAAGAGACCCAGTACTTC. Translated: CASSLRSGPQETQYF. The full variable domain, in which reference TRBV7-2 and TRBJ2-5 provide the parts outside the CDR3, is GAGVSQSPSNKVTEKGKDVELRCDPISGHTALYWYRQSLGQGLEFLIYFQGNSAPDKSGLPSDRFSAERTGGSVSTLTIQRTQQEDSAVYLCASSLRSGPQETQYFGPGTRLLVL.

CDR3 bases: TGTGCCAGCAGCTTGGTGGGGTCTGGAAACACCATATATTTT. This translates into CASSLVGSGNTIYF. The genes are TRBV5-4 and TRBJ1-3; no firm D call. CDR3 length: 14 amino acids. In germline, CDR1 is SGHNT, CDR2 YYREEE (reference sequence). Trimming left V 0 bases short and J 1 base short, with 5 bases between.

CDR3 loop: CASSVSSRVGGYTF. The CDR3 DNA reads TGTGCCAGCAGTGTTTCCTCACGAGTAGGAGGCTACACCTTC. The chain carries TRBV2 and TRBJ1-2, with D uncertain. The CDR3 length is 14 residues. The V and J ends lost 4 bases and 8 bases respectively, with 17 bases between them. Germline V lookup: CDR1 SNHLY, CDR2 FYNNEI.

The chain links TRBV18 to TRBJ2-4; 14 bases agree with TRBD2. Losses at the gene ends were 4 bases for V and 9 bases for J; bases not matched to a gene: 5. Per the germline V gene, CDR1 is KGHSH and CDR2 is LQKENI. The CDR3 sequence is 15 residues long. CDR3 DNA sequence: TGTGCCAGCTCACAGGGACTAGCGGGGGTTGGCATTCAGTACTTC. Encoded protein: CASSQGLAGVGIQYF.

The chain joins TRBV28 to TRBJ1-2; TRBD1 aligns across 9 bases. CDR1 and CDR2 from the germline V gene are MDHEN and SYDVKM. This CDR3 spans 15 amino acids. V gave up 6 bases and J gave up 8 bases; unmatched junction bases: 13. The DNA for the CDR3 is TGTGCCAGCAGGCCACACGGACAGGGGCATAACGGCTACACCTTC. Encoded protein: CASRPHGQGHNGYTF.

The V call is TRBV28, the J call TRBJ1-3; TRBD1 aligns across 8 bases. Trimming at V came to 4 bases and at J to 8 bases, leaving 4 bases not matched to a gene. The germline V gene has CDR1 MDHEN and CDR2 SYDVKM. CDR3 size: 13 residues. For the CDR3, the DNA is TGTGCCAGCAGTTCAGGGACAGGACACACCATATATTTT. Its translation: CASSSGTGHTIYF.

V gene TRBV24-1 combines with J gene TRBJ1-1, with 10 nucleotides matching TRBD1. Unmatched junction bases numbered 11, after V lost 6 bases and J lost 5 bases. In germline, CDR1 is KGHDR, CDR2 SFDVKD. This CDR3 contains 16 residues. The CDR3 nucleotides are TGTGCCACCAGTTCCTCAGACAGGGGGCTAAGGACTGAAGCTTTCTTT. This encodes CATSSSDRGLRTEAFF.